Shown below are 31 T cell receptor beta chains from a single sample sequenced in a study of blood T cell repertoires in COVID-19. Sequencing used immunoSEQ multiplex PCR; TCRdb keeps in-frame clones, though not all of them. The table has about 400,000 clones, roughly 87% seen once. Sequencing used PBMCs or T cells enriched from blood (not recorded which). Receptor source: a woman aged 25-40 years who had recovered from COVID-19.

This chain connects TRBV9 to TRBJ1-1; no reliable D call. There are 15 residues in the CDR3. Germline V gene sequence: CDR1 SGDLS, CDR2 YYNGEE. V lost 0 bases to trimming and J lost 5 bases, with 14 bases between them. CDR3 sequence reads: CASSVDLGSRTEAFF. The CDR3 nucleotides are TGTGCCAGCAGCGTAGATCTAGGGAGCAGGACTGAAGCTTTCTTT. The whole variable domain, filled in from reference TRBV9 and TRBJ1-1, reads DSGVTQTPKHLITATGQRVTLRCSPRSGDLSVYWYQQSLDQGLQFLIQYYNGEERAKGNILERFSAQQFPDLHSELNLSSLELGDSALYFCASSVDLGSRTEAFFGQGTRLTVV.

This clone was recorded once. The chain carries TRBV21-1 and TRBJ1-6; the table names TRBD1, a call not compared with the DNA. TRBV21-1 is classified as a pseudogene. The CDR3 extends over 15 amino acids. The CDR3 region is CARHRATVNNSPLHF. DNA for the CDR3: TGTGCCAGGCATCGGGCGACAGTCAATAATTCACCCCTCCACTTT.

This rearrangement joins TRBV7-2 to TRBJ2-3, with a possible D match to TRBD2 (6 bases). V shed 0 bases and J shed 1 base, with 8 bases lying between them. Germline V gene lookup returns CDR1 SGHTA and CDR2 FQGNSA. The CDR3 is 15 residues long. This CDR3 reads CASSLAPSGTDTQYF. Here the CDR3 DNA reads TGTGCCAGCAGCTTAGCACCTAGCGGCACAGATACGCAGTATTTT. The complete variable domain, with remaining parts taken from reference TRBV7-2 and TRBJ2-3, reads GAGVSQSPSNKVTEKGKDVELRCDPISGHTALYWYRQSLGQGLEFLIYFQGNSAPDKSGLPSDRFSAERTGGSVSTLTIQRTQQEDSAVYLCASSLAPSGTDTQYFGPGTRLTVL.

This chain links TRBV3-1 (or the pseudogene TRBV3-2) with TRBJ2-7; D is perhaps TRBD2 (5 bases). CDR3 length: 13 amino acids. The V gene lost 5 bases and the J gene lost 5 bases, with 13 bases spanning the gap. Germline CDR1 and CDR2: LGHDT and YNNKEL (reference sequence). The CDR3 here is CASSSPGFHEQYF. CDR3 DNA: TGTGCCAGCAGCTCTCCGGGGTTCCACGAGCAGTACTTC.

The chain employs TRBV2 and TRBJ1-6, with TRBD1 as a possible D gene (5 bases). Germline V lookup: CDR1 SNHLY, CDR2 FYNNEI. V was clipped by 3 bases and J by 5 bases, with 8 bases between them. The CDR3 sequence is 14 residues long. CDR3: CASSDRVNNSPLHF. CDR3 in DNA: TGTGCCAGCAGTGACAGGGTGAATAATTCACCCCTCCACTTT.

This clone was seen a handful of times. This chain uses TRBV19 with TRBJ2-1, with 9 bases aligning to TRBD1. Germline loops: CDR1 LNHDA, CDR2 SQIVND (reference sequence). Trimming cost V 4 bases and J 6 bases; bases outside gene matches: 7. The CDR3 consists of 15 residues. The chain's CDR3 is CASSTEGTGLNEQFF. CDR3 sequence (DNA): TGTGCCAGTAGTACTGAAGGGACAGGGCTCAATGAGCAGTTCTTC.

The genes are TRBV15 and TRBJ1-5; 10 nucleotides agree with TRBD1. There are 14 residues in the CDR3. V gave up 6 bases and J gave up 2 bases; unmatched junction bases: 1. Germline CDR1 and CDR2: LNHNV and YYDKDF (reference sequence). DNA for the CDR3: TGTGCCACCAGGACAGGGGGCGGCAATCAGCCCCAGCATTTT. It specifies CATRTGGGNQPQHF.

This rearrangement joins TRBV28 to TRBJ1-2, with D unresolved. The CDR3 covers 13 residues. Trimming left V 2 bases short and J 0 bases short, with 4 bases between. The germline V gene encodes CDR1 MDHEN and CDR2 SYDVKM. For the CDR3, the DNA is TGTGCCAGCAGTTTACATCCTAACTATGGCTACACCTTC. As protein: CASSLHPNYGYTF.

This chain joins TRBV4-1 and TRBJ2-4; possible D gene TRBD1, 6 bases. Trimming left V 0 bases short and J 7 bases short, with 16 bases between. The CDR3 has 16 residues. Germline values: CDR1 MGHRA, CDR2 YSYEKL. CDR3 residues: CASSQDCEGDGNIQYF. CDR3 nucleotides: TGCGCCAGCAGCCAAGATTGTGAGGGGGACGGGAACATTCAGTACTTC.

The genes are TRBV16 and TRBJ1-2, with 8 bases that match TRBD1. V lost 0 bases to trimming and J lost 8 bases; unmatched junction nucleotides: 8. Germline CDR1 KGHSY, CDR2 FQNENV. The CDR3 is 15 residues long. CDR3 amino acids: CASSQSTGGPGGYTF. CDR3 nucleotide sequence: TGTGCCAGCAGCCAATCCACAGGGGGGCCAGGAGGCTACACCTTC.

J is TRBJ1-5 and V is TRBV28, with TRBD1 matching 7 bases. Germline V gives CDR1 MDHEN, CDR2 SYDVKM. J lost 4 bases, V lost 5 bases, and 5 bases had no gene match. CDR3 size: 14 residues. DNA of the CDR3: TGTGCCAGCAGTCAGGGGGGACTTAATCAGCCCCAGCATTTT. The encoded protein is CASSQGGLNQPQHF. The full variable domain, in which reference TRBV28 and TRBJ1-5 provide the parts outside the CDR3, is DVKVTQSSRYLVKRTGEKVFLECVQDMDHENMFWYRQDPGLGLRLIYFSYDVKMKEKGDIPEGYSVSREKKERFSLILESASTNQTSMYLCASSQGGLNQPQHFGDGTRLSIL.

CDR3 residues: CASGVMGDKLFF. The CDR3 DNA is TGTGCTAGTGGAGTGATGGGAGATAAACTGTTTTTT. The V and J genes are TRBV12-5 and TRBJ1-4, with unresolved D. The CDR3 runs 12 residues. Germline V gives CDR1 LGHNT, CDR2 FRNRAP. Between the trimmed V and J ends, which lost 6 bases and 11 bases, there was a span of 13 bases.

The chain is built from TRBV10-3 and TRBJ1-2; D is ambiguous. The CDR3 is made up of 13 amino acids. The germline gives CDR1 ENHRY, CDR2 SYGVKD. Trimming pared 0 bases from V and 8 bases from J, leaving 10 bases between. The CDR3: CAISESGQAGYTF. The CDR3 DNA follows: TGTGCCATCAGTGAGTCGGGCCAGGCGGGCTACACCTTC.

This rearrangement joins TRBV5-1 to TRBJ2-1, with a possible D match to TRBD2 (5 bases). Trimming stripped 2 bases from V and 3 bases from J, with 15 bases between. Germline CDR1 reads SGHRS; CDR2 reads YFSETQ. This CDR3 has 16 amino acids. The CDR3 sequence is CASSFFASRVYNEQFF. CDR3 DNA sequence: TGCGCCAGCAGCTTCTTTGCATCGAGGGTCTACAATGAGCAGTTCTTC.

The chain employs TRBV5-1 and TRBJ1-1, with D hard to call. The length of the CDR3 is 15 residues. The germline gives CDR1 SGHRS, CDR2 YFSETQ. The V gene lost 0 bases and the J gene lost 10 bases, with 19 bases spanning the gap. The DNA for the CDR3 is TGCGCCAGCAGCTTGGCACAGACAAGCCACGCTGGAGCTTTCTTT. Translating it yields CASSLAQTSHAGAFF.

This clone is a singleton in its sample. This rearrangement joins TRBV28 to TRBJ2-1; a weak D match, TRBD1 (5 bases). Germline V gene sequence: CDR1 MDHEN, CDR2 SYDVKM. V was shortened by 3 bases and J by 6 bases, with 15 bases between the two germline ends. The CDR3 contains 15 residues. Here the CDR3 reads CASSLAGWSANEQFF. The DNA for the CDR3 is TGTGCCAGCAGTTTGGCAGGGTGGAGCGCCAATGAGCAGTTCTTC.

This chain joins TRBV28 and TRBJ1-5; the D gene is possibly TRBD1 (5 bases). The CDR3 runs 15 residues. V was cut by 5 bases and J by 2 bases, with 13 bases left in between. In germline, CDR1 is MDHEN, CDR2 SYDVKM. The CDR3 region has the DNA TGTGCCAGCAGTCCTAGACAAGGGGGCAATCAGCCCCAGCATTTT. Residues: CASSPRQGGNQPQHF.

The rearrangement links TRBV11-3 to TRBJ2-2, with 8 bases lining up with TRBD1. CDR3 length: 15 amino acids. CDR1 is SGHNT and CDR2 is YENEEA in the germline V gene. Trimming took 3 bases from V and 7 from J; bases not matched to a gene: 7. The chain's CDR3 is CASSFRTGNGGELFF. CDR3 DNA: TGTGCCAGCAGCTTCCGGACAGGGAACGGCGGGGAGCTGTTTTTT.

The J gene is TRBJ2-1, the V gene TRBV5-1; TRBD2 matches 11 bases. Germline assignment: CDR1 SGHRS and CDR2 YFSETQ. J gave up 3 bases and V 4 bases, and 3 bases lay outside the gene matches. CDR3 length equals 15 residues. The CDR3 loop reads CASSMGLADYNEQFF. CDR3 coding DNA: TGCGCCAGCAGCATGGGACTAGCGGACTACAATGAGCAGTTCTTC.

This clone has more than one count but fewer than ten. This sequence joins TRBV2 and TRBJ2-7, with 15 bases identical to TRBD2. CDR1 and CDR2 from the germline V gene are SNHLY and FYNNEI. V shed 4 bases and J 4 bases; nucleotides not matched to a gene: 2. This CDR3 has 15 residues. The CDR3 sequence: CASSGGLAGGYEQYF. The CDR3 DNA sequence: TGTGCCAGCAGTGGTGGACTAGCGGGAGGGTACGAGCAGTACTTC.

CDR3 region: CASSLRFGSLKGLEQYF. CDR3 coding DNA: TGTGCCAGCAGCTTGAGATTCGGGAGCCTAAAGGGGCTCGAGCAGTACTTC. V gene TRBV5-6 combines with J gene TRBJ2-7; a possible D gene is TRBD2 (6 bases). Germline V CDR1 and CDR2: SGHDT, YYEEEE. V was cut by 1 base and J by 6 bases, with 23 bases left in between. This CDR3 is 17 amino acids long.

As DNA, the CDR3 is TGTGCCAGCAGCTTAAGCGCCGGGGATGAGCAGTTCTTC. Translated, it gives CASSLSAGDEQFF. This rearrangement joins TRBV11-2 to TRBJ2-1; a possible D gene is TRBD2 (5 bases). The germline V gene encodes CDR1 SGHAT and CDR2 FQNNGV. CDR3 length: 13 residues. Between the trimmed V and J ends, which lost 2 bases and 8 bases, there was a span of 10 bases. The whole variable domain, filled in from reference TRBV11-2 and TRBJ2-1, reads EAGVAQSPRYKIIEKRQSVAFWCNPISGHATLYWYQQILGQGPKLLIQFQNNGVVDDSQLPKDRFSAERLKGVDSTLKIQPAKLEDSAVYLCASSLSAGDEQFFGPGTRLTVL.

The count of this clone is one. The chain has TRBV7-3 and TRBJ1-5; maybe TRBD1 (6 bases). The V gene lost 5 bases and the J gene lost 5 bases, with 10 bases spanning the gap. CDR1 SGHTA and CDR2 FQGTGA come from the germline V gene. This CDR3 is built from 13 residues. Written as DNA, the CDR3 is TGTGCCAGCAGCGCGTACAGGGATCAGCCCCAGCATTTT. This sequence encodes CASSAYRDQPQHF.

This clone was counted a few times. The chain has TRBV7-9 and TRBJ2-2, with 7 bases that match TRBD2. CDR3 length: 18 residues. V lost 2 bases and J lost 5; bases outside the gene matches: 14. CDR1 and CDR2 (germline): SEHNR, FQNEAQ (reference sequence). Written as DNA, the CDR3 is TGTGCCAGCAGCTTAACCCGACCGGGGGGTAGCGGGACCGGGGAGCTGTTTTTT. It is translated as CASSLTRPGGSGTGELFF.

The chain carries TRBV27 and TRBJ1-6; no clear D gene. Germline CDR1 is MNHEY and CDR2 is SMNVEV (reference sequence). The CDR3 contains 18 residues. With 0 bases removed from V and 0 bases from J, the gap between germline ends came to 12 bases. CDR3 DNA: TGTGCCAGCAGTTTATCGATACCGGGGAGCTCCTATAATTCACCCCTCCACTTT. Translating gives CASSLSIPGSSYNSPLHF.

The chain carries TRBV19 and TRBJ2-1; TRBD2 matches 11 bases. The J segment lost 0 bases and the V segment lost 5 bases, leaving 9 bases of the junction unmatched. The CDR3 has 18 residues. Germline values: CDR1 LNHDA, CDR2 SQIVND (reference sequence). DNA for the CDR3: TGTGCCAGTAGTCCGGGACTAGCGGACTATAACTCCTACAATGAGCAGTTCTTC. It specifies CASSPGLADYNSYNEQFF.

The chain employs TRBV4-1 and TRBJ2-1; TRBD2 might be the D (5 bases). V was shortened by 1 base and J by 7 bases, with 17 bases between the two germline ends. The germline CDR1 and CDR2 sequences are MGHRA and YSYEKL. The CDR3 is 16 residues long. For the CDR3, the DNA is TGCGCCAGCAGCCAAGTTCCCGGGGATGGTACAAATGAGCAGTTCTTC. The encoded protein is CASSQVPGDGTNEQFF.

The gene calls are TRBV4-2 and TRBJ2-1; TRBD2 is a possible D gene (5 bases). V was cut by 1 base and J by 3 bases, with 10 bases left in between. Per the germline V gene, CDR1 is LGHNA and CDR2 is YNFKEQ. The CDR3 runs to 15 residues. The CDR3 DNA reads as TGTGCCAGCAGCCAAGGGACTTCCATCTACAATGAGCAGTTCTTC. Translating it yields CASSQGTSIYNEQFF.

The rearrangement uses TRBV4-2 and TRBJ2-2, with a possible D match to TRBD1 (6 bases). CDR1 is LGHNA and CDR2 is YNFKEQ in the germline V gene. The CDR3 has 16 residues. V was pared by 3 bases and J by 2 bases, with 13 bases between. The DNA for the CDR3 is TGTGCCAGCAGCCACCCGGGACAAGTAAACACCGGGGAGCTGTTTTTT. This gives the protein CASSHPGQVNTGELFF.

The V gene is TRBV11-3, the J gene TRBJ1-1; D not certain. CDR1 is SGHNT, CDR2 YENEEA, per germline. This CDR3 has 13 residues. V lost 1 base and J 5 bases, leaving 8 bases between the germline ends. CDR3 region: CASSLARFTEAFF. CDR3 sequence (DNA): TGTGCCAGCAGCTTAGCGCGTTTTACTGAAGCTTTCTTT.

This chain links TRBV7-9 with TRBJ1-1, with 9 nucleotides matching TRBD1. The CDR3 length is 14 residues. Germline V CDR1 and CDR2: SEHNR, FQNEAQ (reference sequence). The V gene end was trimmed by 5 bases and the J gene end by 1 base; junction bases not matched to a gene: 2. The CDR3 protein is CASSTGGANTEAFF. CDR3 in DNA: TGTGCCAGCAGCACAGGGGGCGCGAACACTGAAGCTTTCTTT.